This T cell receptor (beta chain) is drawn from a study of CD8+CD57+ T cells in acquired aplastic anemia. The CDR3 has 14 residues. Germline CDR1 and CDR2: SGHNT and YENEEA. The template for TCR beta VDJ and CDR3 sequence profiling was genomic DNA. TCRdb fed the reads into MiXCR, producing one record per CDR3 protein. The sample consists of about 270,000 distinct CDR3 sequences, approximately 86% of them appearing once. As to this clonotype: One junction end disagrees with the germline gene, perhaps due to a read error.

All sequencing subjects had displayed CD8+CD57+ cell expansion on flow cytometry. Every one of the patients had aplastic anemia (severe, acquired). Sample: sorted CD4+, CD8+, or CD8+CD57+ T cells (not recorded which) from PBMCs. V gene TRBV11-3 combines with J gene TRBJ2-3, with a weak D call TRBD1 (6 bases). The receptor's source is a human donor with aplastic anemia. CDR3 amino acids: CASSLAGTRDTQYF. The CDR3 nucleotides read TGTGCCAGCAGCTTAGCTGGAACACGGGACACGCAATATTTT.